Included here is one T cell receptor beta chain sequence, with context. Antigen unknown. Trimming cost V 6 bases and J 0 bases; bases outside gene matches: 4. There are 14 residues in the CDR3. Germline assignment: CDR1 SNHLY and CDR2 FYNNEI. Data came from immunoSEQ multiplex PCR; TCRdb stores just in-frame clones and leaves some out. The sample yields over 75,000 clones, 80% to 90% seen once. This sample is drawn from a study of radiotherapy plus CTLA-4 blockade in lung cancer. Study conclusions and caveats: There was expansion of tumor-derived TCR clones in blood after radiotherapy plus ipilimumab. Reports identified early blood T cell clone dynamics, with interferon-beta, as the best response predictor.

The sequence was obtained from a human donor with non-small cell lung cancer who had stable disease on radiotherapy plus ipilimumab. The chain couples TRBV2 to TRBJ2-7; TRBD1 matches at 8 bases. The starting material was peripheral blood, obtained from a patient treated with radiotherapy plus ipilimumab. Here the CDR3 reads CASRGQVSSYEQYF. The DNA for the CDR3 is TGTGCCAGCAGGGGACAGGTTAGCTCCTACGAGCAGTACTTC.